This T cell receptor beta chain was recovered during a study of control samples from healthy donors and cancer patients. This clone was seen more than once but under ten times. CDR3 length: 15 residues. The germline V gene has CDR1 LNHDA and CDR2 SQIVND (reference sequence). After removal of 7 bases from V and 4 bases from J, the junction contained 9 bases not matched to a gene. Produced via immunoSEQ multiplex PCR; TCRdb's table is partial and in-frame only. The sample shows about 160,000 clones, roughly 94% of them seen only once. The J gene is TRBJ1-1, the V gene TRBV19, with 10 bases identical to TRBD1. The TCR sequence derives from a man between 60 and 75 years old with colorectal cancer. The source material was PBMCs. This chain's CDR3 is CASIPDRGSVTEAFF. CDR3 bases: TGTGCCAGTATACCGGACAGGGGGTCGGTCACTGAAGCTTTCTTT.